This TCR beta chain was captured by sequencing in a study of vaccination and CD4 T cells after COVID-19. The Oncomine TCR Beta short-read assay sequenced DNA from cultured CD4+ T cells. TCRdb recomputed calls from the PCR reads with MiXCR, one row per CDR3 protein. The repertoire includes roughly 17,000 distinct CDR3 sequences, approximately 40% of them detected once, and roughly 12% sits in the top ten. Points on this clonotype: Its specificity is not known.

Treatment noted: approximately nine-day PBMC culture with coronavirus spike peptide pools or control peptides (ViraFEST assay). This CDR3 is built from 14 residues. Trimming pared 5 bases from V and 3 bases from J, leaving 17 bases between. CDR1 and CDR2 (germline): SQVTM, ANQGSEA. Sequenced: CD4+ T cells from blood, cultured in vitro. The TCR comes from a human donor who had recovered from COVID-19. The chain couples TRBV29-1 to TRBJ2-7, with a weak D call TRBD2 (6 bases). The CDR3, as DNA: TGCAGCGTTAACCATAGCGGACCTAACTACGAGCAGTACTTC. Translating gives CSVNHSGPNYEQYF.